A single sample gave rise to the 8 T cell receptor beta chains below, sequenced in a study of early T cells in non-severe SARS-CoV-2 infection. TCRdb re-called the 5' RACE reads through MiXCR, storing one row per CDR3 protein. The sample consists of about 86,000 distinct CDR3 sequences, over 13% of them appearing once. Sequencing was carried out using whole blood. These receptors were taken from an adult who was a healthcare worker with PCR-confirmed SARS-CoV-2 infection or an uninfected control (not recorded which).

The rearrangement links TRBV7-9 to TRBJ2-7, with D possibly being TRBD1 (6 bases). This CDR3 region has 14 residues. Trimming pared 5 bases from V and 6 bases from J, leaving 17 bases between. Germline assignment: CDR1 SEHNR and CDR2 FQNEAQ (reference sequence). CDR3 bases: TGTGCCAGCAGCGCCCGGGACACCCCAGTCGAGCAGTACTTC. Its translation is CASSARDTPVEQYF.

The chain is built from TRBV5-6 and TRBJ2-5, with a tentative D call TRBD2 (6 bases). Trimming stripped 1 base from V and 7 bases from J, with 14 bases between. Per germline, CDR1 SGHDT and CDR2 YYEEEE. The CDR3 contains 14 residues. The CDR3 region is CASSLTSSGGTQYF. The CDR3 coding sequence is TGTGCCAGCAGCTTGACCTCCTCCGGGGGGACCCAGTACTTC.

This clonotype has a handful of counts. The rearrangement links TRBV7-2 to TRBJ1-1; D is undetermined. Germline V lookup: CDR1 SGHTA, CDR2 FQGNSA. Trimming left V 1 base short and J 1 base short, with 13 bases between. The length of the CDR3 is 16 residues. The CDR3 DNA reads TGTGCCAGCAGCTTAGAATCTGGCAGACCGAACACTGAAGCTTTCTTT. Its translation: CASSLESGRPNTEAFF.

This clonotype was counted between two and nine times. CDR3 in DNA: TGTGCCAGCAGCGTAGTACCTCCCTATGGCTACACCTTC. This sequence encodes CASSVVPPYGYTF. The rearrangement uses TRBV9 and TRBJ1-2, with no clear D. Trimming removed 0 bases from V and 4 bases from J, with 7 bases in between. The CDR3 runs 13 residues. CDR1 and CDR2 from the germline V gene are SGDLS and YYNGEE.

The V gene is TRBV3-1, the J gene TRBJ2-1, with 11 bases matching TRBD2. V was pared by 3 bases and J by 3 bases, with 4 bases of the junction left unmatched. This CDR3 has 16 amino acids. Germline V gene sequence: CDR1 LGHDT, CDR2 YNNKEL (reference sequence). CDR3 DNA: TGTGCCAGCAGCCAGATGGGACTAGCGGTCTACAATGAGCAGTTCTTC. Its translation is CASSQMGLAVYNEQFF.

V and J are TRBV30 and TRBJ1-1; possible D gene TRBD1, 5 bases. This CDR3 is built from 13 residues. The V end was cut by 2 bases, the J end by 5 bases, with 12 bases between. Per the germline V gene, CDR1 is GTSNPN and CDR2 is SVGIG (reference sequence). CDR3 nucleotides: TGTGCCTGGAGTCAGGGATGGGGGACTGAAGCTTTCTTT. It is translated as CAWSQGWGTEAFF. The full variable domain, its missing parts supplied by reference TRBV30 and TRBJ1-1, is SQTIHQWPATLVQPVGSPLSLECTVEGTSNPNLYWYRQAAGRGLQLLFYSVGIGQISSEVPQNLSASRPQDRQFILSSKKLLLSDSGFYLCAWSQGWGTEAFFGQGTRLTVV.

This clonotype was counted only a few times. The V call is TRBV30, the J call TRBJ2-7; no definite D call. CDR1 and CDR2 (germline): GTSNPN, SVGIG (reference sequence). This CDR3 contains 14 residues. Deletions cut 0 bases from V and 2 bases from J, with 11 bases between. This CDR3 is CAWSVPLGTYEQYF. In DNA form, the CDR3 reads TGTGCCTGGAGTGTTCCCCTGGGAACCTACGAGCAGTACTTC.

The sample holds many counts of this clonotype. The rearrangement uses TRBV19 and TRBJ2-1, with 8 bases aligning to TRBD1. The trim removed 1 base at V and 6 bases at J, leaving 8 bases unmatched. The CDR3 runs 16 residues. Looked up from germline, CDR1 is LNHDA and CDR2 is SQIVND (reference sequence). In DNA form, the CDR3 reads TGTGCCAGTAGTATAGTCGGCCGGACAGGGTCCAATGAGCAGTTCTTC. As protein: CASSIVGRTGSNEQFF.